The 29 T cell receptor beta chains given below trace back to one sample, sequenced in a study of blood T cells in healthy people across ages. The authors ran a second PCR of 7 to 11 cycles using a sample-barcoded 5' primer and a J-beta primer mix. TCRdb called the 5' RACE reads again in MiXCR, with one record for every CDR3 protein. Here the sample spans 650,000 to 900,000 distinct CDR3 sequences, less than 80% being singletons. Sequencing was carried out using blood. These receptors were obtained from a man younger than 45 in good health.

Regarding this clonotype: The conserved closing phenylalanine or tryptophan is absent in this CDR3, likely reflecting a read error. This rearrangement joins TRBV7-2 to TRBJ2-5; the D gene is possibly TRBD2 (6 bases). The CDR3 totals 13 residues. V was clipped by 11 bases and J by 3 bases, with 16 bases between them. CDR1 and CDR2 (germline): SGHTA, FQGNSA. The CDR3 bases are TGTGCCCTGAAGCGGAGGGGCGAAGAGACCCAGTACTAC. Protein sequence: CALKRRGEETQYY.

The chain joins TRBV28 to TRBJ1-6; 8 bases fit TRBD1. Germline CDR1 is MDHEN and CDR2 is SYDVKM. Trimming removed 7 bases from V and 9 bases from J; junction bases left unmatched: 8. There are 14 residues in the CDR3. CDR3 protein: CASTLAGGTSPLHF. CDR3 nucleotide sequence: TGTGCCAGCACGCTCGCAGGGGGCACTTCACCCCTCCACTTT. The whole variable domain, filled in from reference TRBV28 and TRBJ1-6, reads DVKVTQSSRYLVKRTGEKVFLECVQDMDHENMFWYRQDPGLGLRLIYFSYDVKMKEKGDIPEGYSVSREKKERFSLILESASTNQTSMYLCASTLAGGTSPLHFGNGTRLTVT.

This chain uses TRBV10-3 with TRBJ1-2; 7 positions match TRBD1. The CDR3 totals 20 residues. Per germline, CDR1 ENHRY and CDR2 SYGVKD. V lost 3 bases, J lost 4 bases, and 23 bases stayed unmatched. The CDR3 region is CAISEKTTTRTGAVAYGYTF. In DNA form, the CDR3 reads TGTGCCATCAGTGAAAAGACCACCACCCGAACAGGGGCCGTAGCCTATGGCTACACCTTC.

This sequence joins TRBV3-1 and TRBJ2-5; 7 nucleotides agree with TRBD2. In germline, CDR1 is LGHDT, CDR2 YNNKEL (reference sequence). This CDR3 has 15 residues. V was pared by 0 bases and J by 5 bases, with 6 bases of the junction left unmatched. This CDR3 reads CASSQEREITETQYF. The CDR3 region has the DNA TGTGCCAGCAGCCAAGAGCGGGAGATCACGGAGACCCAGTACTTC.

The rearrangement links TRBV6-2 or TRBV6-3 to TRBJ2-1, with D unresolved. Deletions cut 1 base from V and 0 bases from J, with 7 bases between. The CDR3 has 15 residues. Germline values: CDR1 MNHEY, CDR2 SVGEGT. The CDR3 protein is CASSYYKSSYNEQFF. CDR3 nucleotides: TGTGCCAGCAGTTACTATAAAAGCTCCTACAATGAGCAGTTCTTC.

This CDR3 reads CASSQTRADRGYGYTF. CDR3 bases: TGTGCCAGCAGCCAAACCAGAGCGGACAGGGGTTATGGCTACACCTTC. The V gene is TRBV7-2, the J gene TRBJ1-2; 9 bases are a match to TRBD1. CDR1 and CDR2 (germline): SGHTA, FQGNSA. This CDR3 spans 16 amino acids. Losses at the gene ends were 5 bases for V and 5 bases for J; bases not matched to a gene: 12.

The chain links TRBV6-5 to TRBJ2-1; TRBD2 is a possible D gene (5 bases). CDR1 and CDR2 (germline): MNHEY, SVGAGI. This CDR3 spans 15 amino acids. Trimming left V 6 bases short and J 6 bases short, with 18 bases between. In nucleotides, the CDR3 is TGTGCCAGCAGAGCCGACGAGCGGCCCTGCAATGAGCAGTTCTTC. It yields the protein CASRADERPCNEQFF.

The chain combines TRBV2 with TRBJ1-1; D is unresolved. CDR3 length: 10 amino acids. CDR1 and CDR2 from the germline V gene are SNHLY and FYNNEI. Trimming stripped 10 bases from V and 6 bases from J, with 9 bases between. In DNA, the CDR3 is TGTGCCACCACGGTCGCTGAAGCTTTCTTT. It specifies CATTVAEAFF.

The chain couples TRBV27 to TRBJ2-1; 11 bases are shared with TRBD2. Germline V CDR1 and CDR2: MNHEY, SMNVEV (reference sequence). The CDR3 is 16 amino acids. V lost 5 bases and J lost 14; bases outside the gene matches: 17. The CDR3 DNA is TGTGCCAGCAGTCCGAACACCCTCTCTAGCGGGGGGAGGGAGTTCTTC. This codes for CASSPNTLSSGGREFF.

This clonotype was detected a few times. The chain joins TRBV29-1 to TRBJ2-7; 8 bases are a match to TRBD1. The length of the CDR3 is 13 residues. The germline V gene encodes CDR1 SQVTM and CDR2 ANQGSEA. V lost 2 bases to trimming and J lost 2 bases; unmatched junction nucleotides: 2. CDR3 amino acids: CSVETTGAYEQYF. The CDR3 bases are TGCAGCGTTGAAACGACAGGGGCCTACGAGCAGTACTTC.

The chain is built from TRBV6-2 or TRBV6-3 and TRBJ2-7; 8 bases map to TRBD1. CDR1 and CDR2 from the germline V gene are MNHEY and SVGEGT. CDR3 length equals 13 residues. The V and J ends lost 10 bases and 2 bases, in that order; junction bases with no gene match: 7. As DNA, the CDR3 is TGTGCCACCTGGGACAGGACCACCTACGAGCAGTACTTC. Translation gives CATWDRTTYEQYF.

This clonotype was counted a single time. The chain employs TRBV28 and TRBJ1-2; 10 bases match TRBD1. Germline trimming cut 4 bases from V and 4 bases from J; bases unmatched to any gene: 6. The V gene's germline CDR1 is MDHEN and CDR2 SYDVKM. This CDR3 contains 15 residues. CDR3 nucleotides: TGTGCCAGCAGTTCCGGACAGGGGGACCTCTATGGCTACACCTTC. This gives the protein CASSSGQGDLYGYTF.

This clonotype was seen at least ten times. The rearrangement links TRBV7-2 to TRBJ2-1, with D unclear. Germline V gene lookup returns CDR1 SGHTA and CDR2 FQGNSA. Trimming pared 5 bases from V and 6 bases from J, leaving 8 bases between. The CDR3 length is 12 residues. The CDR3 bases are TGTGCCAGCAGCCTGGCTGCCAATGAGCAGTTCTTC. Translating gives CASSLAANEQFF.

This clonotype appeared a few times. This chain connects TRBV29-1 to TRBJ2-5; D is possibly TRBD2 (5 bases). The germline V and J ends were trimmed by 4 bases and 4 bases, with 10 bases remaining between them. CDR1 is SQVTM and CDR2 is ANQGSEA in the germline V gene. This CDR3 is 12 amino acids long. CDR3: CSVAASRETQYF. DNA for the CDR3: TGCAGCGTTGCGGCTAGCAGAGAGACCCAGTACTTC.

This clonotype was seen a few times. The chain recombines TRBV10-3 with TRBJ2-7; 12 nucleotides match TRBD2. The CDR3 has 16 amino acids. V lost 4 bases, J lost 3 bases, and 7 bases stayed unmatched. Germline-derived CDR1 and CDR2 are ENHRY and SYGVKD. The CDR3 loop reads CAISAGLTSGGYEQYF. Written as DNA, the CDR3 is TGTGCCATCAGTGCGGGGCTGACTAGCGGGGGCTACGAGCAGTACTTC.

The genes are TRBV9 and TRBJ1-6, with TRBD1 identical over 10 bases. CDR1 and CDR2 from the germline V gene are SGDLS and YYNGEE. Trimming at V came to 4 bases and at J to 7 bases, leaving 8 bases not matched to a gene. This CDR3 comprises 16 residues. The CDR3 sequence: CASSPGGQGLNSPLHF. In DNA form, the CDR3 reads TGTGCCAGCAGCCCGGGGGGACAGGGGCTAAATTCACCCCTCCACTTT.

The table lists this clonotype with a few counts. The rearrangement uses TRBV7-6 and TRBJ2-5; weak D call: TRBD1 (6 bases). The J call may not be correct, given that the DNA end is closer to TRBJ2-7. This CDR3 has 15 amino acids. The germline V gene has CDR1 SGHVS and CDR2 FNYEAQ. CDR3 protein: CASSLDQGFPNEQYF. The CDR3 DNA follows: TGTGCCAGCAGCTTAGATCAGGGGTTTCCCAACGAGCAGTACTTC.

V usage is TRBV5-1 and J usage is TRBJ1-1; D is unclear. CDR1 and CDR2 from the germline V gene are SGHRS and YFSETQ. CDR3 length: 15 residues. Trimming removed 4 bases from V and 3 bases from J, with 16 bases in between. As DNA, the CDR3 is TGCGCCAGCAGCCGAGAACGGACCGGACACACTGAAGCTTTCTTT. This encodes CASSRERTGHTEAFF.

V usage is TRBV20-1 and J usage is TRBJ1-4; D perhaps matches TRBD1 (5 bases). This CDR3 is built from 15 residues. V dropped 1 base and J dropped 8 bases, with 17 bases sitting between them. Germline CDR1 DFQATT, CDR2 SNEGSKA (reference sequence). CDR3 protein: CSARARGTPGEKLFF. In DNA form, the CDR3 reads TGCAGTGCTAGAGCCCGGGGGACCCCAGGGGAAAAACTGTTTTTT.

This clonotype was picked up a small number of times. The gene calls are TRBV20-1 and TRBJ1-6; D gene ambiguous. Germline CDR1 DFQATT, CDR2 SNEGSKA (reference sequence). This CDR3 contains 17 residues. The ends were cut back, 0 bases at V and 0 bases at J, with 12 bases in the middle. The CDR3 reads CSARDRLGSSYNSPLHF. The CDR3 DNA reads TGCAGTGCTAGAGACCGGCTGGGGTCCTCCTATAATTCACCCCTCCACTTT.

This clonotype was found a few times. This rearrangement joins TRBV25-1 to TRBJ1-5, with a weak D call TRBD1 (6 bases). Trimming took 3 bases from V and 2 from J, leaving 11 bases between them. This CDR3 region has 15 residues. Germline lookup yields CDR1 MGHDK and CDR2 SYGVNS. The DNA for the CDR3 is TGTGCCAGCAGTGATTACTCAGGGGGCAATCAGCCCCAGCATTTT. Translated: CASSDYSGGNQPQHF.

The V gene is TRBV2, the J gene TRBJ1-6; possible D gene TRBD1, 5 bases. Germline CDR1 and CDR2: SNHLY and FYNNEI. V lost 8 bases and J lost 8, with 16 bases in between. CDR3 length: 14 amino acids. CDR3 nucleotides: TGTGCCAGCCGTAGACGGGGCGTCGATTCACCCCTCCACTTT. The encoded protein is CASRRRGVDSPLHF.

This rearrangement joins TRBV7-2 to TRBJ1-2; D might be TRBD1 (6 bases). V shed 4 bases and J shed 4 bases, with 13 bases lying between them. Germline V gene data show CDR1 as SGHTA and CDR2 as FQGNSA. The CDR3 is 14 residues long. DNA for the CDR3: TGTGCCAGCAGCTCCCTACAGGGCCTCTATGGCTACACCTTC. Translating gives CASSSLQGLYGYTF.

This clonotype showed up just once. The V gene is TRBV20-1, the J gene TRBJ2-5, with no clear D. The CDR3 totals 15 residues. Between the trimmed V and J ends, which lost 3 bases and 1 base, there was a span of 15 bases. Germline V gene sequence: CDR1 DFQATT, CDR2 SNEGSKA (reference sequence). The CDR3 loop reads CSASPAEAPQETQYF. CDR3 sequence (DNA): TGCAGTGCTAGTCCGGCAGAAGCACCCCAAGAGACCCAGTACTTC.

The chain is built from TRBV7-9 and TRBJ2-3; D is perhaps TRBD2 (6 bases). Germline values: CDR1 SEHNR, CDR2 FQNEAQ (reference sequence). This CDR3 contains 14 residues. Trimming removed 6 bases from V and 3 bases from J, with 13 bases in between. The CDR3 region is CASRRLAATDTQYF. As DNA, the CDR3 is TGTGCCAGCAGAAGGTTAGCGGCGACAGATACGCAGTATTTT.

The chain joins TRBV6-6 to TRBJ2-5; a weak D match, TRBD2 (6 bases). There are 15 residues in the CDR3. Germline V gives CDR1 MNHNY, CDR2 SVGAGI (reference sequence). Deletions cut 4 bases from V and 4 bases from J, with 16 bases between. Written as DNA, the CDR3 is TGTGCCAGCAGTTTCCCAAGTGTGGGGGGAGAGACCCAGTACTTC. It codes for CASSFPSVGGETQYF.

In nucleotides, the CDR3 is TGCAGCGTTGAAGATAAGGCCGGGGGAGGATATAATTCACCCCTCCACTTT. Translating it yields CSVEDKAGGGYNSPLHF. This chain links TRBV29-1 with TRBJ1-6, with D possibly matching TRBD1 (5 bases). The germline V and J ends were trimmed by 0 bases and 4 bases, with 16 bases remaining between them. The CDR3 loop spans 17 amino acids. Germline assignment: CDR1 SQVTM and CDR2 ANQGSEA.

This rearrangement joins TRBV7-2 to TRBJ2-3; 10 bases map to TRBD2. After removal of 4 bases from V and 5 bases from J, the junction contained 9 bases not matched to a gene. CDR1 SGHTA and CDR2 FQGNSA come from the germline V gene. CDR3 length: 16 amino acids. CDR3 nucleotides: TGTGCCAGCAGCTGGAGCGGGGGGGCCGTTGGAGATACGCAGTATTTT. As protein: CASSWSGGAVGDTQYF.

This clonotype was counted a single time. The chain has TRBV18 and TRBJ2-7; D remains ambiguous. Per germline, CDR1 KGHSH and CDR2 LQKENI. This CDR3 is built from 17 residues. Between the trimmed V and J ends, which lost 2 bases and 2 bases, there was a span of 19 bases. The DNA for the CDR3 is TGTGCCAGCTCACCAGTGTTGACGGCAGGTCAAACCTACGAGCAGTACTTC. Translation: CASSPVLTAGQTYEQYF.